This TCR beta chain was sequenced for a study of T-cell reconstitution after alpha-beta-depleted transplantation in children. This clonotype was recorded a few times. Trimming took 7 bases from V and 7 from J, leaving 23 bases between them. CDR3 length: 16 residues. Unique molecular identifiers were built into the TCRbeta library. TCRdb called the PCR reads again in MiXCR, with one record for every CDR3 protein. The sample records about 250,000 distinct CDR3 sequences, roughly a quarter being singletons. The sequences come from PBMCs, mostly from graft donor cells, collected 360 days after TCRalphabeta/CD19-depleted stem cell transplant. The receptor was derived from a female patient under 10 years old who had a stem cell transplant for congenital amegakaryocytic thrombocytopenia, so the T cells may come from the graft donor. The chain couples TRBV12-3 or TRBV12-4 to TRBJ2-1, with a weak D call TRBD2 (7 bases). The CDR3 loop is CASTQVWGGDDNEQFF. The CDR3, as DNA: TGTGCCAGCACCCAAGTTTGGGGGGGCGATGATAATGAGCAGTTCTTC.